The 25 T cell receptor beta chains presented below share a single source sample, sequenced in a study of shared T cell receptors in the human thymus. Only in-frame clones appear in the TCRdb table, and some are missing; sequencing was by immunoSEQ multiplex PCR. The repertoire holds 540,000 or so clones, with about four fifths as singletons. The same sample was also used in a study of human thymus T cells.

The sequencing input was thymocytes. These receptors were taken from a boy in the first two years of life with a congenital heart defect.

The chain is built from TRBV28 and TRBJ1-5; 7 positions agree with TRBD1. The length of the CDR3 is 17 residues. The V gene end was trimmed by 4 bases and the J gene end by 0 bases; junction bases not matched to a gene: 9. Germline-derived CDR1 and CDR2 are MDHEN and SYDVKM. CDR3 sequence (DNA): TGTGCCAGCAGTTACAGGGGACGGAAGGCTAGCAATCAGCCCCAGCATTTT. This sequence encodes CASSYRGRKASNQPQHF.

For the CDR3, the DNA is TGCAGCGTTGGCCTCCACAGGGTAGCGGGGTCCTACGAGCAGTACTTC. Translated, it gives CSVGLHRVAGSYEQYF. The chain carries TRBV29-1 and TRBJ2-7, with 8 bases aligning to TRBD2. V lost 4 bases and J lost 1; bases outside the gene matches: 12. The CDR3 length is 16 residues. Germline CDR1 SQVTM, CDR2 ANQGSEA.

V usage is TRBV7-9 and J usage is TRBJ1-1; 7 nucleotides match TRBD1. The V segment lost 4 bases and the J segment 1 base; nucleotides outside the gene matches: 9. The germline CDR1 and CDR2 sequences are SEHNR and FQNEAQ (reference sequence). This CDR3 region has 16 residues. The CDR3 protein is CASSSLFGTENTEAFF. The DNA of the CDR3 is TGTGCCAGCAGCTCCCTATTCGGGACAGAGAACACTGAAGCTTTCTTT.

The chain is built from TRBV15 and TRBJ2-1; possibly TRBD2 for D (6 bases). Germline CDR1 and CDR2: LNHNV and YYDKDF (reference sequence). The CDR3 contains 13 residues. The germline V and J ends were trimmed by 4 bases and 3 bases, with 7 bases remaining between them. The CDR3 DNA is TGTGCCACCAGCAAAGCGGGCTACAATGAGCAGTTCTTC. This codes for CATSKAGYNEQFF.

This sequence joins TRBV7-9 and TRBJ2-1; 7 positions agree with TRBD2. V gave up 1 base and J gave up 6 bases; unmatched junction bases: 9. The CDR3 sequence is 16 residues long. Germline V lookup: CDR1 SEHNR, CDR2 FQNEAQ (reference sequence). The CDR3 spells CASSLVEGRESNEQFF. For the CDR3, the DNA is TGTGCCAGCAGCTTAGTCGAGGGGCGGGAGAGCAATGAGCAGTTCTTC.

This clone was seen a single time. As DNA, the CDR3 is TGTGCCAGCTCCAACCGGGACAGGGGGCGCGGGGAGCAGTACTTC. Translated: CASSNRDRGRGEQYF. The V call is TRBV2, the J call TRBJ2-7; 12 nucleotides match TRBD1. CDR3 size: 15 residues. Trimming took 8 bases from V and 7 from J; bases not matched to a gene: 12. Per the germline V gene, CDR1 is SNHLY and CDR2 is FYNNEI.

V and J are TRBV10-3 and TRBJ2-4; 9 bases are shared with TRBD2. Germline V gives CDR1 ENHRY, CDR2 SYGVKD. After removal of 4 bases from V and 6 bases from J, the junction contained 22 bases not matched to a gene. The CDR3 length is 20 residues. The CDR3 loop reads CAISASQGDTAGGPGNIQYF. The CDR3 DNA reads as TGTGCCATCAGTGCCTCCCAGGGGGACACGGCGGGAGGGCCTGGAAACATTCAGTACTTC.

The chain combines TRBV30 with TRBJ1-5, with D perhaps TRBD1 (5 bases). This CDR3 comprises 16 residues. Trimming shortened V by 0 bases and J by 3 bases, and 15 bases separated the two germline ends. CDR1 and CDR2 (germline): GTSNPN, SVGIG (reference sequence). The CDR3 loop is CAWSVSLGGPNQPQHF. The DNA for the CDR3 is TGTGCCTGGAGTGTCTCTCTCGGGGGACCCAATCAGCCCCAGCATTTT. Full variable domain (rest looked up from reference TRBV30 and TRBJ1-5): SQTIHQWPATLVQPVGSPLSLECTVEGTSNPNLYWYRQAAGRGLQLLFYSVGIGQISSEVPQNLSASRPQDRQFILSSKKLLLSDSGFYLCAWSVSLGGPNQPQHFGDGTRLSIL.

The rearrangement links TRBV5-5 to TRBJ2-7, with D possibly matching TRBD1 (6 bases). This CDR3 contains 15 residues. V was pared by 1 base and J by 5 bases, with 16 bases between. The germline V gene has CDR1 SGHKS and CDR2 YYEKEE (reference sequence). The CDR3 region is CASSLFLDSQDEQYF. The CDR3 DNA sequence: TGTGCCAGCAGCTTGTTTTTGGACAGCCAAGACGAGCAGTACTTC.

Only a few counts were recorded for this clone. V usage is TRBV19 and J usage is TRBJ1-5; tentative D call: TRBD1 (5 bases). Trimming took off 6 bases at V and 9 bases at J, with 33 bases between the two ends. The CDR3 has 19 amino acids. Germline CDR1 and CDR2: LNHDA and SQIVND (reference sequence). The CDR3 loop reads CASSPISTLSGTPRWPQHF. The CDR3 nucleotides are TGTGCCAGTAGCCCTATTTCGACCCTATCAGGGACTCCCCGGTGGCCCCAGCATTTT.

The chain links TRBV4-2 to TRBJ1-5, with a tentative D call TRBD1 (6 bases). CDR1 is LGHNA, CDR2 YNFKEQ, per germline. This CDR3 region has 15 residues. V lost 4 bases and J 2 bases, leaving 12 bases between the germline ends. For the CDR3, the DNA is TGTGCCAGCAGCCCCGGGGGGCTGGGCAATCAGCCCCAGCATTTT. It is translated as CASSPGGLGNQPQHF.

J is TRBJ2-1 and V is TRBV30, with 15 bases aligning to TRBD2. The germline CDR1 and CDR2 sequences are GTSNPN and SVGIG (reference sequence). The V segment lost 1 base and the J segment 9 bases; nucleotides outside the gene matches: 13. The CDR3 spans 18 residues. The CDR3 DNA follows: TGTGCCTGGAGTGCCTCTAGGACTAGCGGGAGGGCTCCCAGTGAGCAGTTCTTC. Residues: CAWSASRTSGRAPSEQFF.

The rearrangement links TRBV5-5 to TRBJ1-2; a weak D match, TRBD1 (6 bases). The CDR3 loop spans 17 amino acids. Germline V gene lookup returns CDR1 SGHKS and CDR2 YYEKEE (reference sequence). V gave up 2 bases and J gave up 1 base, with 18 bases separating them. The CDR3 nucleotides read TGTGCCAGCAGCTTAAACCCGACAGGCCCCTTTAACTATGGCTACACCTTC. Translation gives CASSLNPTGPFNYGYTF.

The CDR3 loop is CSVRHPPSTDTQYF. In nucleotides, the CDR3 is TGCAGCGTTCGACATCCACCTAGCACAGATACGCAGTATTTT. The V call is TRBV29-1, the J call TRBJ2-3, with D uncertain. The length of the CDR3 is 14 residues. Trimming pared 5 bases from V and 0 bases from J, leaving 12 bases between. Germline loops: CDR1 SQVTM, CDR2 ANQGSEA.

This clone has a single count. The chain carries TRBV7-3 and TRBJ2-1; tentative D call: TRBD2 (6 bases). The germline V gene encodes CDR1 SGHTA and CDR2 FQGTGA. V gave up 5 bases and J gave up 2 bases, with 16 bases separating them. The CDR3 has 16 amino acids. Here the CDR3 reads CASSLLSGYTYNEQFF. CDR3 nucleotide sequence: TGTGCCAGCAGCCTACTTAGCGGCTACACCTACAATGAGCAGTTCTTC.

In this sample, this clone turned up a few times. The J gene is TRBJ2-2, the V gene TRBV13; 8 positions match TRBD2. Trimming cost V 5 bases and J 4 bases; bases outside gene matches: 15. The CDR3 sequence is 18 residues long. The germline V gene encodes CDR1 PRHDT and CDR2 FYEKMQ (reference sequence). The CDR3 protein is CASSRLHLAGPLTGELFF. The CDR3 DNA is TGTGCCAGCAGCCGATTACATTTAGCGGGGCCGCTCACCGGGGAGCTGTTTTTT.

To note about this clone: Mismatch with germline at one junction end may stem from a read error. The V and J genes are TRBV11-2 and TRBJ1-2; the D gene is possibly TRBD1 (5 bases). Germline V lookup: CDR1 SGHAT, CDR2 FQNNGV. The CDR3 length is 16 residues. CDR3 protein: CASSFGGCSPAYGCTF. The CDR3 coding sequence is TGTGCCAGCAGCTTCGGGGGGTGCTCCCCGGCATATGGCTGCACCTTC.

This chain connects TRBV27 to TRBJ1-3; 8 positions match TRBD1. The CDR3 is 17 residues long. The germline V gene encodes CDR1 MNHEY and CDR2 SMNVEV (reference sequence). J gave up 0 bases and V 2 bases, and 6 bases lay outside the gene matches. The CDR3, as DNA: TGTGCCAGCAGTTTAAGGGGGGACAGGTTCTCTGGAAACACCATATATTTT. Protein: CASSLRGDRFSGNTIYF.

The rearrangement uses TRBV5-4 and TRBJ2-3; 7 bases match TRBD2. Germline V gene lookup returns CDR1 SGHNT and CDR2 YYREEE (reference sequence). CDR3 length: 14 residues. V was pared by 5 bases and J by 3 bases, with 6 bases of the junction left unmatched. The CDR3 protein is CASSRLASTDTQYF. The CDR3 DNA reads as TGTGCCAGCAGTAGACTAGCCAGTACAGATACGCAGTATTTT.

This clone showed up just once. The genes are TRBV11-2 and TRBJ1-2; TRBD1 matches 7 bases. The ends lost 4 bases at V and 3 bases at J; junction bases unmatched: 8. This CDR3 has 15 residues. Germline V gene sequence: CDR1 SGHAT, CDR2 FQNNGV. CDR3 in amino acids: CASSSLRQGHYGYTF. The CDR3, as DNA: TGTGCCAGCAGCTCTCTGAGACAGGGTCACTATGGCTACACCTTC.

About this clone: Different DNA sequences within this sample yield the same CDR3. This chain joins TRBV5-1 and TRBJ2-5; no clear D. CDR1 and CDR2 from the germline V gene are SGHRS and YFSETQ. The ends were cut back, 4 bases at V and 3 bases at J, with 4 bases in the middle. The CDR3 contains 11 residues. DNA of the CDR3: TGCGCCAGCAGCGCAGAAGAGACCCAGTACTTC. Protein sequence: CASSAEETQYF. Filled out from reference TRBV5-1 and TRBJ2-5, the complete variable domain reads KAGVTQTPRYLIKTRGQQVTLSCSPISGHRSVSWYQQTPGQGLQFLFEYFSETQRNKGNFPGRFSGRQFSNSRSEMNVSTLELGDSALYLCASSAEETQYFGPGTRLLVL.

This sequence joins TRBV6-6 and TRBJ2-7; 7 bases line up with TRBD2. V dropped 6 bases and J dropped 7; count of bases not matched to a gene: 18. Looked up from germline, CDR1 is MNHNY and CDR2 is SVGAGI (reference sequence). This CDR3 spans 16 amino acids. The CDR3 reads CASSTPPGLYLGEQYF. The CDR3 nucleotides read TGTGCCAGCAGCACTCCCCCGGGACTATATCTCGGGGAGCAGTACTTC.

The genes are TRBV7-2 and TRBJ2-1, with 8 nucleotides matching TRBD1. This CDR3 comprises 15 residues. J gave up 9 bases and V 4 bases, and 11 bases lay outside the gene matches. The germline CDR1 and CDR2 sequences are SGHTA and FQGNSA. CDR3 in amino acids: CASSSDRGPPGEQFF. The CDR3 bases are TGTGCCAGCAGCTCCGACAGGGGACCCCCGGGTGAGCAGTTCTTC.

The chain recombines TRBV10-3 with TRBJ2-7; D unclear. Germline V gene sequence: CDR1 ENHRY, CDR2 SYGVKD. The CDR3 sequence is 16 residues long. The V end lost 3 bases, the J end lost 2 bases, and 17 bases lay between the germline ends. The CDR3 loop is CAISDPIWRVTYEQYF. The CDR3 nucleotides read TGTGCCATCAGTGACCCGATCTGGAGAGTGACCTACGAGCAGTACTTC.

This sequence joins TRBV11-2 and TRBJ2-7, with TRBD2 matching 13 bases. With 5 bases clipped from V and 5 bases from J, the junction kept 15 bases outside the gene matches. The CDR3 contains 18 residues. Germline V gene lookup returns CDR1 SGHAT and CDR2 FQNNGV. CDR3 in amino acids: CASSRTTSGRELRHEQYF. CDR3 sequence (DNA): TGTGCCAGCAGCCGCACAACTAGCGGGAGGGAGCTAAGGCACGAGCAGTACTTC. The full variable domain, in which reference TRBV11-2 and TRBJ2-7 provide the parts outside the CDR3, is EAGVAQSPRYKIIEKRQSVAFWCNPISGHATLYWYQQILGQGPKLLIQFQNNGVVDDSQLPKDRFSAERLKGVDSTLKIQPAKLEDSAVYLCASSRTTSGRELRHEQYFGPGTRLTVT.